These T cell receptor beta chains were read from a single sample in a study of cytomegalovirus exposure and HLA in healthy donors. Method: immunoSEQ multiplex PCR; TCRdb's copy keeps in-frame clones and lacks some. The data contain about 200,000 clones, less than 90% of them seen just once; the ten biggest clones take up approximately 0.31%. Material for sequencing was PBMCs. The receptors derive from a woman younger than 45 in good health and CMV-seronegative. Both conserved end residues are part of each CDR3. A D gene is named only where the DNA matches it firmly.

j_call	d_call	v_call	cdr3_aa
TRBJ1-2	.	TRBV9	CASRGTGNYGYTF
TRBJ1-1	.	TRBV11-2	CASSPGQSTDGAFF
TRBJ2-7	.	TRBV27	CASSPGGGLSYEQYF
TRBJ1-2	.	TRBV28	CASSPPAGTGYTF
TRBJ2-3	.	TRBV2	CASSNTGDTQYF
TRBJ1-4	.	TRBV5-6	CASSLAGNEKLFF
TRBJ2-5	.	TRBV9	CASSVGARALETQYF
TRBJ2-1	TRBD2	TRBV9	CASSVEPSGGAKEQFF
TRBJ1-3	.	TRBV18	CASSLEGTGNTIYF
TRBJ2-7	TRBD2	TRBV7-3	CASSPDPRGGEQYF
TRBJ2-7	TRBD1	TRBV19	CASREGQGANEQYF
TRBJ2-1	TRBD2	TRBV10-3	CAISENSGRFYNEQFF
TRBJ1-2	.	TRBV28	CASSLFLSGYTF
TRBJ2-7	TRBD2	TRBV5-5	CASSYQRGSSYEQYF
TRBJ2-5	TRBD1	TRBV2	CASSRGRGETQYF
TRBJ2-5	.	TRBV7-2	CASTQGETQYF
TRBJ2-3	.	TRBV4-1	CASSRRELTSQSTDTQYF
TRBJ2-5	.	TRBV30	CAWSTGHDQETQYF
TRBJ2-3	TRBD2	TRBV6-5	CASRRNGLATDTQYF
TRBJ1-2	TRBD1	TRBV6-5	CAIGDSNYGYTF
TRBJ1-1	.	TRBV6-1	CASLQDFLNTEAFF
TRBJ2-7	TRBD1	TRBV5-5	CASSQGTGVEQYF
TRBJ2-1	TRBD2	TRBV6-6	CASRTGLGSYNEQFF